These 29 T cell receptor beta chains originate from one sample sequenced in a study of technical replicates of blood from several donors. The method was immunoSEQ multiplex PCR; TCRdb's version includes in-frame clones alone and lacks a portion of them. The sample includes tens of thousands of clones, just under 97% seen only once; the top ten take around 0.22%. The sequencing input was T cells isolated from PBMCs. The origin of the receptors is a human donor in good health.

V gene TRBV6-5 combines with J gene TRBJ2-3; D gene unclear. The CDR3 is 12 amino acids. The germline V and J ends were trimmed by 6 bases and 4 bases, with 8 bases remaining between them. Per the germline V gene, CDR1 is MNHEY and CDR2 is SVGAGI. CDR3 sequence: CASSPNADTQYF. The CDR3, as DNA: TGTGCCAGCAGCCCTAATGCAGATACGCAGTATTTT.

This chain uses TRBV5-1 with TRBJ2-7, with D tentatively TRBD1 (5 bases). Germline lookup yields CDR1 SGHRS and CDR2 YFSETQ. The V gene lost 3 bases and the J gene lost 2 bases, with 12 bases spanning the gap. The CDR3 has 14 residues. In DNA, the CDR3 is TGCGCCAGCAGCTCCAACAGGAGAACCTACGAGCAGTACTTC. Protein: CASSSNRRTYEQYF.

This chain connects TRBV11-3 to TRBJ1-1; D perhaps matches TRBD1 (6 bases). V was pared by 2 bases and J by 6 bases, with 16 bases between. Germline CDR1 and CDR2: SGHNT and YENEEA. This CDR3 spans 15 amino acids. In nucleotides, the CDR3 is TGTGCCAGCAGCTTATTTCGGGGAAACAGGGCTGAAGCTTTCTTT. It translates to CASSLFRGNRAEAFF.

As for this clone: One end of the junction does not line up with germline, which may come from a read error. The chain recombines TRBV7-3 with TRBJ2-3; 9 bases fit TRBD2. The germline V gene encodes CDR1 SGHTA and CDR2 FQGTGA. This CDR3 region has 16 residues. CDR3 in amino acids: CASSLNRAGGTDTQYF. CDR3 in DNA: TGTGCCAGCAGTTTAAACCGAGCGGGGGGAACAGATACGCAGTATTTT.

The chain carries TRBV10-2 and TRBJ2-1; no reliable D call. Germline V gene sequence: CDR1 WSHSY, CDR2 SAAADI. The CDR3 loop spans 13 amino acids. V shed 4 bases and J shed 7 bases, with 11 bases lying between them. CDR3 in amino acids: CASSGARANEQFF. As DNA, the CDR3 is TGCGCCAGCAGTGGGGCACGTGCGAATGAGCAGTTCTTC.

The V and J genes are TRBV5-1 and TRBJ1-5; TRBD1 might be the D (6 bases). CDR1 and CDR2 from the germline V gene are SGHRS and YFSETQ. Trimming shortened V by 4 bases and J by 3 bases, and 17 bases separated the two germline ends. The CDR3 consists of 16 residues. The CDR3 nucleotides read TGCGCCAGCAGCCCGACAGGTTTTGGGGCCAATCAGCCCCAGCATTTT. Translated: CASSPTGFGANQPQHF.

The chain has TRBV28 and TRBJ2-1, with a tentative D call TRBD2 (6 bases). Germline lookup yields CDR1 MDHEN and CDR2 SYDVKM. The CDR3 extends over 16 amino acids. The V end lost 5 bases, the J end lost 0 bases, and 14 bases lay between the germline ends. The CDR3 nucleotides are TGTGCCAGCAGTGGCCGGGACTTTAGCTCCTACAATGAGCAGTTCTTC. Translated, it gives CASSGRDFSSYNEQFF.

This rearrangement joins TRBV27 to TRBJ2-1; TRBD2 matches at 9 bases. V lost 3 bases, J lost 5 bases, and 2 bases stayed unmatched. Per the germline V gene, CDR1 is MNHEY and CDR2 is SMNVEV (reference sequence). This CDR3 spans 14 amino acids. CDR3 nucleotide sequence: TGTGCCAGCAGTTTGAAGCGGGGGGACAATGAGCAGTTCTTC. Its protein is CASSLKRGDNEQFF.

The chain recombines TRBV11-2 with TRBJ2-7; 9 bases match TRBD1. Trimming cost V 5 bases and J 7 bases; bases outside gene matches: 12. This CDR3 has 15 residues. Germline loops: CDR1 SGHAT, CDR2 FQNNGV. CDR3 loop: CASSPFRDREGEQYF. The CDR3 DNA reads as TGTGCCAGCAGCCCGTTCCGGGACAGGGAAGGTGAGCAGTACTTC.

The chain is built from TRBV15 and TRBJ1-2; 7 positions agree with TRBD1. This CDR3 has 15 amino acids. Germline lookup yields CDR1 LNHNV and CDR2 YYDKDF (reference sequence). After removal of 1 base from V and 4 bases from J, the junction contained 6 bases not matched to a gene. CDR3 coding DNA: TGTGCCACCAGCAGAGCTCGGGGACAGACCTATGGCTACACCTTC. Translating it yields CATSRARGQTYGYTF.

The CDR3 DNA reads TGCGCCAGCAGCCAAGGGGTAGGGGACTCTGGAAACACCATATATTTT. It encodes CASSQGVGDSGNTIYF. The chain is built from TRBV4-1 and TRBJ1-3; D perhaps matches TRBD1 (5 bases). The CDR3 has 16 amino acids. Trimming shortened V by 1 base and J by 0 bases, and 10 bases separated the two germline ends. Germline V CDR1 and CDR2: MGHRA, YSYEKL.

The J gene is TRBJ1-1, the V gene TRBV18, with D possibly being TRBD1 (5 bases). V shed 3 bases and J shed 2 bases, with 16 bases lying between them. The CDR3 covers 16 residues. Germline V CDR1 and CDR2: KGHSH, LQKENI. The CDR3 region is CASSPNSQALNTEAFF. DNA for the CDR3: TGTGCCAGCTCACCGAACTCACAGGCTTTAAACACTGAAGCTTTCTTT.

The chain links TRBV5-1 to TRBJ2-7; perhaps TRBD2 as D (7 bases). The germline V gene encodes CDR1 SGHRS and CDR2 YFSETQ. The V gene lost 4 bases and the J gene lost 3 bases, with 17 bases spanning the gap. The CDR3 has 15 residues. In DNA form, the CDR3 reads TGCGCCAGCAGCGACGGCAAGGGGGGGAACTACGAGCAGTACTTC. Its translation is CASSDGKGGNYEQYF.

This clone is a singleton in its sample. The J gene is TRBJ1-1, the V gene TRBV18; unclear D gene. Trimming shortened V by 2 bases and J by 2 bases, and 9 bases separated the two germline ends. The germline V gene encodes CDR1 KGHSH and CDR2 LQKENI. This CDR3 is built from 14 residues. CDR3 amino acids: CASSPMTINTEAFF. The CDR3 DNA reads as TGTGCCAGCTCACCAATGACAATCAACACTGAAGCTTTCTTT.

V is TRBV16 and J is TRBJ1-6; 7 bases are a match to TRBD1. CDR3 length: 16 residues. Trimming cost V 2 bases and J 6 bases; bases outside gene matches: 7. Germline V gene sequence: CDR1 KGHSY, CDR2 FQNENV. For the CDR3, the DNA is TGTGCCAGCAGCCAACCTTCCACAGGGGCTAATTCACCCCTCCACTTT. Its translation is CASSQPSTGANSPLHF.

CDR3 sequence (DNA): TGTGCCAGCAGCAACTCGGGACTCCTAAGAGGCTATGGCTACACCTTC. As protein: CASSNSGLLRGYGYTF. The V gene is TRBV13, the J gene TRBJ1-2; possible D gene TRBD1, 5 bases. Germline V lookup: CDR1 PRHDT, CDR2 FYEKMQ (reference sequence). Between the trimmed V and J ends, which lost 5 bases and 4 bases, there was a span of 20 bases. There are 16 residues in the CDR3.

J is TRBJ2-7 and V is TRBV30, with 7 bases matching TRBD2. The germline V gene has CDR1 GTSNPN and CDR2 SVGIG (reference sequence). The V segment lost 3 bases and the J segment 4 bases; nucleotides outside the gene matches: 0. The CDR3 consists of 11 residues. The CDR3 region is CAWRGGYEQYF. CDR3 coding DNA: TGTGCCTGGAGGGGGGGGTACGAGCAGTACTTC.

The chain couples TRBV4-1 to TRBJ2-7; 14 positions agree with TRBD2. The CDR3 has 20 residues. CDR1 is MGHRA, CDR2 YSYEKL, per germline. V lost 4 bases and J lost 4; bases outside the gene matches: 18. Here the CDR3 reads CASSPYADRQGTSGRYEQYF. CDR3 nucleotides: TGCGCCAGCAGCCCCTACGCAGATCGGCAGGGGACTAGCGGGAGATACGAGCAGTACTTC.

The chain uses TRBV6-5 and TRBJ1-5; D gene uncertain. Germline V gene data show CDR1 as MNHEY and CDR2 as SVGAGI. Trimming removed 0 bases from V and 4 bases from J, with 7 bases in between. The CDR3 extends over 14 amino acids. CDR3 region: CASSYSRVNQPQHF. CDR3 sequence (DNA): TGTGCCAGCAGTTACTCGAGGGTGAATCAGCCCCAGCATTTT.

This chain uses TRBV2 with TRBJ2-7, with D possibly matching TRBD2 (5 bases). There are 11 residues in the CDR3. Trimming removed 8 bases at V and 6 bases at J, with 11 bases between. CDR1 SNHLY and CDR2 FYNNEI come from the germline V gene. The CDR3 is CASQTGSEQYF. The CDR3 coding sequence is TGTGCCAGCCAGACGGGATCCGAGCAGTACTTC. The complete variable domain, with remaining parts taken from reference TRBV2 and TRBJ2-7, reads EPEVTQTPSHQVTQMGQEVILRCVPISNHLYFYWYRQILGQKVEFLVSFYNNEISEKSEIFDDQFSVERPDGSNFTLKIRSTKLEDSAMYFCASQTGSEQYFGPGTRLTVT.

The gene calls are TRBV6-1 and TRBJ1-5; D is unclear. The CDR3 runs 16 residues. Germline loops: CDR1 MNHNS, CDR2 SASEGT. V was shortened by 3 bases and J by 3 bases, with 15 bases between the two germline ends. In DNA form, the CDR3 reads TGTGCCAGCAGTGAGAAGTATTCGGGGAACAATCAGCCCCAGCATTTT. The encoded protein is CASSEKYSGNNQPQHF.

The chain recombines TRBV6-4 with TRBJ2-3; TRBD1 is a possible D gene (6 bases). With 2 bases removed from V and 0 bases from J, the gap between germline ends came to 6 bases. The CDR3 consists of 14 residues. Per the germline V gene, CDR1 is MRHNA and CDR2 is SNTAGT. CDR3 bases: TGTGCCAGCAGTGACAGGGGGAGCACAGATACGCAGTATTTT. Protein: CASSDRGSTDTQYF.

This chain joins TRBV28 and TRBJ2-1; possibly TRBD2 for D (5 bases). The CDR3 is 14 residues long. The ends were cut back, 3 bases at V and 6 bases at J, with 12 bases in the middle. CDR1 is MDHEN and CDR2 is SYDVKM in the germline V gene. The CDR3: CASSFGGSRNEQFF. The CDR3 coding sequence is TGTGCCAGCAGTTTTGGTGGGAGTCGCAATGAGCAGTTCTTC. Full variable domain (rest looked up from reference TRBV28 and TRBJ2-1): DVKVTQSSRYLVKRTGEKVFLECVQDMDHENMFWYRQDPGLGLRLIYFSYDVKMKEKGDIPEGYSVSREKKERFSLILESASTNQTSMYLCASSFGGSRNEQFFGPGTRLTVL.

The J gene is TRBJ2-7, the V gene TRBV11-2, with D perhaps TRBD1 (5 bases). CDR3 size: 13 residues. V was pared by 0 bases and J by 2 bases, with 5 bases between. Germline CDR1 is SGHAT and CDR2 is FQNNGV. CDR3 bases: TGTGCCAGCAGCTTAGACAGGGCCTACGAGCAGTACTTC. Its translation: CASSLDRAYEQYF.

The rearrangement uses TRBV28 and TRBJ1-1; maybe TRBD1 (6 bases). This CDR3 spans 14 amino acids. The germline V gene encodes CDR1 MDHEN and CDR2 SYDVKM. The V end was cut by 8 bases, the J end by 0 bases, with 13 bases between. Here the CDR3 reads CASRSQGLNTEAFF. The CDR3, as DNA: TGTGCCAGCCGGTCCCAGGGGTTGAACACTGAAGCTTTCTTT.

The chain joins TRBV7-9 to TRBJ1-2; possibly TRBD1 for D (6 bases). Germline-derived CDR1 and CDR2 are SEHNR and FQNEAQ (reference sequence). The CDR3 is made up of 14 amino acids. Trimming pared 5 bases from V and 3 bases from J, leaving 13 bases between. The DNA of the CDR3 is TGTGCCAGCAGCATTAGGGACATAGACTATGGCTACACCTTC. It translates to CASSIRDIDYGYTF.

V gene TRBV6-1 combines with J gene TRBJ1-5; D unresolved. Trimming pared 0 bases from V and 0 bases from J, leaving 12 bases between. CDR1 and CDR2 (germline): MNHNS, SASEGT. This CDR3 has 17 amino acids. CDR3 protein: CASSEAVQVYSNQPQHF. The CDR3 DNA sequence: TGTGCCAGCAGTGAAGCGGTCCAGGTCTATAGCAATCAGCCCCAGCATTTT.

The gene calls are TRBV6-1 and TRBJ1-5; tentatively, D is TRBD1 (5 bases). The CDR3 has 12 residues. The germline V gene has CDR1 MNHNS and CDR2 SASEGT. V lost 9 bases and J 5 bases, leaving 11 bases between the germline ends. The CDR3 sequence: CASRPGHQPQHF. CDR3 DNA: TGTGCCAGTCGGCCAGGGCATCAGCCCCAGCATTTT.

The sample holds one count of this clone. V usage is TRBV13 and J usage is TRBJ2-3; D might be TRBD2 (6 bases). Germline V lookup: CDR1 PRHDT, CDR2 FYEKMQ (reference sequence). V was trimmed by 2 bases and J by 2 bases, leaving 23 bases between them. The CDR3 is 19 residues long. The CDR3 DNA follows: TGTGCCAGCAGCTTATCTTGGGCGGGACCCTCTAATTACACAGATACGCAGTATTTT. It specifies CASSLSWAGPSNYTDTQYF.